The 23 T cell receptor beta chains reported below all come from one sample, sequenced in a study of blood T cell repertoires in COVID-19. Data came from immunoSEQ multiplex PCR; TCRdb stores just in-frame clones and leaves some out. The table records approximately 290,000 clones, roughly 88% of them present only once. The sequenced sample was PBMCs or T cells enriched from blood (not recorded which). Receptors originate from a woman between 25 and 40 years old who had recovered from COVID-19.

To note about this clone: This same CDR3 is encoded by further DNA sequences in the sample. This chain links TRBV7-9 with TRBJ2-7; the D gene is possibly TRBD1 (5 bases). Germline values: CDR1 SEHNR, CDR2 FQNEAQ (reference sequence). V lost 1 base, J lost 1 base, and 8 bases lay in between. The CDR3 has 14 residues. The CDR3 DNA reads as TGTGCCAGCAGCTTAGGAGACAGTTCCTACGAGCAGTACTTC. Translating it yields CASSLGDSSYEQYF.

The V and J genes are TRBV9 and TRBJ1-1; 11 nucleotides align to TRBD1. The germline V gene has CDR1 SGDLS and CDR2 YYNGEE. The CDR3 totals 17 residues. After removal of 2 bases from V and 5 bases from J, the junction contained 11 bases not matched to a gene. CDR3 sequence (DNA): TGTGCCAGCAGCGTCCGGGACAGGGGGACGGTGGGGACTGAAGCTTTCTTT. This encodes CASSVRDRGTVGTEAFF.

The chain links TRBV10-1 to TRBJ2-3; no firm D call. Germline-derived CDR1 and CDR2 are WNHNN and SYGVQD (reference sequence). This CDR3 has 11 amino acids. V lost 9 bases and J 0 bases, leaving 4 bases between the germline ends. CDR3 sequence reads: CASPSTDTQYF. The CDR3 nucleotides read TGCGCCAGTCCGAGCACAGATACGCAGTATTTT.

V gene TRBV27 combines with J gene TRBJ1-4; D may be TRBD1 (6 bases). The CDR3 contains 15 residues. Per the germline V gene, CDR1 is MNHEY and CDR2 is SMNVEV (reference sequence). V lost 5 bases and J lost 3, with 13 bases in between. The chain's CDR3 is CASSPRTAANEKLFF. CDR3 nucleotides: TGTGCCAGCAGTCCGCGGACAGCAGCTAATGAAAAACTGTTTTTT.

The rearrangement uses TRBV28 and TRBJ1-6; D ambiguous. Per germline, CDR1 MDHEN and CDR2 SYDVKM. V was cut by 5 bases and J by 1 base, with 12 bases left in between. The CDR3 has 16 residues. CDR3 nucleotide sequence: TGTGCCAGCAGTCCGGCGTGGGCGTCCTATAATTCACCCCTCCACTTT. Its protein product is CASSPAWASYNSPLHF. The variable domain in full, completed from reference TRBV28 and TRBJ1-6, reads DVKVTQSSRYLVKRTGEKVFLECVQDMDHENMFWYRQDPGLGLRLIYFSYDVKMKEKGDIPEGYSVSREKKERFSLILESASTNQTSMYLCASSPAWASYNSPLHFGNGTRLTVT.

This chain links TRBV30 with TRBJ1-5; TRBD1 agrees at 8 bases. Germline lookup yields CDR1 GTSNPN and CDR2 SVGIG (reference sequence). The CDR3 is made up of 16 amino acids. Trimming cost V 1 base and J 7 bases; bases outside gene matches: 12. CDR3 protein: CAWSGAWTGRGQPQHF. The CDR3 DNA reads TGTGCCTGGAGTGGAGCTTGGACAGGGAGAGGGCAGCCCCAGCATTTT.

In DNA, the CDR3 is TGTGCCAGCAGCCAGCAACCCAGCGGGGGGATCACAGATACGCAGTATTTT. Its translation is CASSQQPSGGITDTQYF. The chain recombines TRBV4-2 with TRBJ2-3, with 9 bases identical to TRBD2. Per germline, CDR1 LGHNA and CDR2 YNFKEQ. This CDR3 is 17 amino acids long. J lost 2 bases, V lost 3 bases, and 9 bases had no gene match.

V and J are TRBV11-2 and TRBJ1-6, with a weak D call TRBD1 (5 bases). Trimming took off 3 bases at V and 9 bases at J, with 9 bases between the two ends. Germline assignment: CDR1 SGHAT and CDR2 FQNNGV. The CDR3 has 13 amino acids. CDR3 bases: TGTGCCAGCAGCTTTCCAGGGTTTTCACCCCTCCACTTT. This encodes CASSFPGFSPLHF.

V usage is TRBV21-1 and J usage is TRBJ1-1. TRBV21-1 is reported as a pseudogene. The CDR3 spans 13 residues. CDR3 nucleotides: TGTGCCAGCAGCAGGGGACTAGACACTGAAGCTTTCTTT. Protein product: CASSRGLDTEAFF.

This rearrangement joins TRBV5-1 to TRBJ2-1; weak D call: TRBD2 (7 bases). CDR1 is SGHRS and CDR2 is YFSETQ in the germline V gene. This CDR3 contains 17 residues. Deletions cut 0 bases from V and 4 bases from J, with 17 bases between. For the CDR3, the DNA is TGCGCCAGCAGCTTGGTATTAGGGGGGGCCGGGTACAATGAGCAGTTCTTC. It codes for CASSLVLGGAGYNEQFF.

The chain carries TRBV10-3 and TRBJ1-1, with a weak D call TRBD1 (5 bases). V shed 6 bases and J shed 2 bases, with 10 bases lying between them. The CDR3 is 13 residues long. Germline CDR1 is ENHRY and CDR2 is SYGVKD. The CDR3 protein is CAISATENTEAFF. The CDR3 region has the DNA TGTGCCATCAGCGCGACAGAAAACACTGAAGCTTTCTTT.

In nucleotides, the CDR3 is TGTGCCAGCAGCAAACTGGGAGGCTCAGGGACAGCTTTCTTT. Translation: CASSKLGGSGTAFF. J is TRBJ1-1 and V is TRBV9, with a possible D match to TRBD1 (5 bases). Germline values: CDR1 SGDLS, CDR2 YYNGEE. Trimming left V 4 bases short and J 10 bases short, with 20 bases between. The CDR3 sequence is 14 residues long.

Of note for this clone: The sample has other DNA sequences that encode this CDR3 too. J is TRBJ2-3 and V is TRBV5-1; 11 positions agree with TRBD2. Germline V gene sequence: CDR1 SGHRS, CDR2 YFSETQ. CDR3 length equals 15 residues. Trimming at V came to 4 bases and at J to 1 base, leaving 2 bases not matched to a gene. DNA of the CDR3: TGCGCCAGCAGCCTGGGACTAGCGGGCACAGATACGCAGTATTTT. Translation: CASSLGLAGTDTQYF.

The genes are TRBV20-1 and TRBJ2-4; D possibly corresponds to TRBD1 (6 bases). Germline CDR1 reads DFQATT; CDR2 reads SNEGSKA (reference sequence). The V and J ends lost 3 bases and 0 bases respectively, with 24 bases between them. This CDR3 is built from 19 residues. The CDR3 loop is CSASPIRDNHYLAKNIQYF. The CDR3 bases are TGCAGTGCTAGTCCTATCCGGGACAACCACTATCTAGCCAAAAACATTCAGTACTTC.

This sequence joins TRBV15 and TRBJ1-6; no definite D call. V was clipped by 2 bases and J by 0 bases, with 14 bases between them. Germline V gene data show CDR1 as LNHNV and CDR2 as YYDKDF (reference sequence). CDR3 length: 18 amino acids. Written as DNA, the CDR3 is TGTGCCACCAGCAGAACTACTAAGCCGAGCTCCTATAATTCACCCCTCCACTTT. Encoded protein: CATSRTTKPSSYNSPLHF.

The chain uses TRBV10-3 and TRBJ1-2, with 8 bases aligning to TRBD1. The CDR3 runs 12 residues. V lost 8 bases and J lost 4; bases outside the gene matches: 3. The V gene's germline CDR1 is ENHRY and CDR2 SYGVKD. This CDR3 is CAIGQGSYGYTF. CDR3 coding DNA: TGTGCCATCGGACAGGGAAGCTATGGCTACACCTTC.

This rearrangement joins TRBV11-2 to TRBJ2-1, with a possible D match to TRBD2 (5 bases). This CDR3 region has 15 residues. The germline V gene has CDR1 SGHAT and CDR2 FQNNGV. Trimming shortened V by 0 bases and J by 7 bases, and 13 bases separated the two germline ends. CDR3 protein: CASSLEVLRGNEQFF. The CDR3 region has the DNA TGTGCCAGCAGCTTAGAGGTTCTCCGGGGTAATGAGCAGTTCTTC.

The gene calls are TRBV29-1 and TRBJ2-1; 7 bases match TRBD1. Trimming at V came to 5 bases and at J to 3 bases, leaving 7 bases not matched to a gene. Germline assignment: CDR1 SQVTM and CDR2 ANQGSEA. The CDR3 loop spans 14 amino acids. As DNA, the CDR3 is TGCAGCGTTCTACAGGGGACCCGCTACAATGAGCAGTTCTTC. This translates into CSVLQGTRYNEQFF.

J is TRBJ1-1 and V is TRBV3-1 (or the pseudogene TRBV3-2); D might be TRBD1 (5 bases). The CDR3 contains 11 residues. CDR1 is LGHDT, CDR2 YNNKEL, per germline (reference sequence). V gave up 4 bases and J gave up 6 bases, with 6 bases separating them. CDR3 in DNA: TGTGCCAGCAGCCGGGGGGCTGAAGCTTTCTTT. It is translated as CASSRGAEAFF.

V is TRBV7-9 and J is TRBJ2-7; D perhaps matches TRBD1 (6 bases). Trimming took off 5 bases at V and 5 bases at J, with 16 bases between the two ends. The germline V gene encodes CDR1 SEHNR and CDR2 FQNEAQ (reference sequence). CDR3 size: 14 residues. CDR3 bases: TGTGCCAGCAGCCACCCTCAACAGGGCCACGAGCAGTACTTC. Its translation: CASSHPQQGHEQYF. Drawing the rest from reference TRBV7-9 and TRBJ2-7, the complete variable domain is DTGVSQNPRHKITKRGQNVTFRCDPISEHNRLYWYRQTLGQGPEFLTYFQNEAQLEKSRLLSDRFSAERPKGSFSTLEIQRTEQGDSAMYLCASSHPQQGHEQYFGPGTRLTVT.

The rearrangement links TRBV29-1 to TRBJ1-4; 10 bases match TRBD1. Germline lookup yields CDR1 SQVTM and CDR2 ANQGSEA. V trimming: 5 bases; J trimming: 3 bases; junction bases outside the gene matches: 12. CDR3 size: 17 residues. CDR3 bases: TGCAGCGTTCCCGGGACAGGGGTATCGTCGGCTAATGAAAAACTGTTTTTT. It specifies CSVPGTGVSSANEKLFF.

This clone was observed once. The chain joins TRBV28 to TRBJ1-6; D is unresolved. The V gene lost 6 bases and the J gene lost 6 bases, with 12 bases spanning the gap. This CDR3 region has 14 residues. From germline, CDR1 is MDHEN and CDR2 SYDVKM. This CDR3 is CASSSPSPNSPLHF. DNA for the CDR3: TGTGCCAGCAGCTCCCCCTCCCCTAATTCACCCCTCCACTTT.

This chain's CDR3 is CASSVGDSDYEQYF. CDR3 nucleotides: TGTGCCAGCAGCGTAGGGGACAGCGACTACGAGCAGTACTTC. The chain joins TRBV9 to TRBJ2-7; 7 nucleotides line up with TRBD1. Germline assignment: CDR1 SGDLS and CDR2 YYNGEE. The V gene end was trimmed by 0 bases and the J gene end by 3 bases; junction bases not matched to a gene: 3. The CDR3 spans 14 residues.